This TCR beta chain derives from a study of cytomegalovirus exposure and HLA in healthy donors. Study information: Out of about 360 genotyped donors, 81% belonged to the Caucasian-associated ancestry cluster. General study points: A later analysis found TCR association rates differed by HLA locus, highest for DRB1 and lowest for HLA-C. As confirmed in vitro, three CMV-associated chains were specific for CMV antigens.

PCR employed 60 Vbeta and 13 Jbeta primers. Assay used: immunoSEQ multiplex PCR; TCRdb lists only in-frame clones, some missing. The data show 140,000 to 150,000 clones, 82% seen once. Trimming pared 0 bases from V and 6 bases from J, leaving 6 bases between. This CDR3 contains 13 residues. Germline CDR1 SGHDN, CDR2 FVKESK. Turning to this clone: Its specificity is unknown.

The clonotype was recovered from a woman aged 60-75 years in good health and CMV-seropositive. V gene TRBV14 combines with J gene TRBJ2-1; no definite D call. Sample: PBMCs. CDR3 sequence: CASSQDTGNEQFF. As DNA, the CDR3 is TGTGCCAGCAGCCAAGATACGGGCAATGAGCAGTTCTTC.